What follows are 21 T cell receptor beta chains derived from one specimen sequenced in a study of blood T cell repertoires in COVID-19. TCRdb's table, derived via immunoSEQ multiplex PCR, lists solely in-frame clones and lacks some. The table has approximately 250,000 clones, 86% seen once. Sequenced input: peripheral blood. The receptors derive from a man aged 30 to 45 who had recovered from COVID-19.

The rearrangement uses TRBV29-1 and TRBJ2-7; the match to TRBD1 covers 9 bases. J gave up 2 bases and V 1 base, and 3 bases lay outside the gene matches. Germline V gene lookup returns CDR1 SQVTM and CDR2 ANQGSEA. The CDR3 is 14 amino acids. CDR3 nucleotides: TGCAGCGTTGAAGGGGACAGGGACCCCTACGAGCAGTACTTC. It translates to CSVEGDRDPYEQYF.

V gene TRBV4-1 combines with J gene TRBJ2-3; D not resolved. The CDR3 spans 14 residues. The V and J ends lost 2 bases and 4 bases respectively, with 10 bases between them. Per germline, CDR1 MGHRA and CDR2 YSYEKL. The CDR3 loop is CASSQSKVADTQYF. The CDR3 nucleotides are TGCGCCAGCAGCCAAAGCAAAGTTGCAGATACGCAGTATTTT.

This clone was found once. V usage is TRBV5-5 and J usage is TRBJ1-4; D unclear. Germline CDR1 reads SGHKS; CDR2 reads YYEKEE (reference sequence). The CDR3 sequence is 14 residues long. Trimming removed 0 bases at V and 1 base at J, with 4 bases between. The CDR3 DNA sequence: TGTGCCAGCAGCTTGGCCTTAACTAATGAAAAACTGTTTTTT. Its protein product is CASSLALTNEKLFF.

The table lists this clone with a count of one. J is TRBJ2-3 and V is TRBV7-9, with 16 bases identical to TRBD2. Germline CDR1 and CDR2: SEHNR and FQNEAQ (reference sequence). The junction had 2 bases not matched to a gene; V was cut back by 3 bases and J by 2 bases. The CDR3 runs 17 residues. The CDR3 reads CASSLGLAGGPTDTQYF. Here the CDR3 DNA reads TGTGCCAGCAGCTTGGGACTAGCGGGGGGGCCCACAGATACGCAGTATTTT.

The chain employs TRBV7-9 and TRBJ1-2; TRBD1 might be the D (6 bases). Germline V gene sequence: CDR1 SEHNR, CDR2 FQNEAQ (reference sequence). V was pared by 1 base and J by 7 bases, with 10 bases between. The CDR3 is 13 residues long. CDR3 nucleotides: TGTGCCAGCAGCTTAGATGGGGGCGGTGGCTACACCTTC. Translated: CASSLDGGGGYTF.

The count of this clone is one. DNA of the CDR3: TGTGCCAGCAGTTACTCGACAGGGAGGTCGGCTGAAGCTTTCTTT. Its translation is CASSYSTGRSAEAFF. The rearrangement joins TRBV6-2 or TRBV6-3 to TRBJ1-1, with TRBD1 matching over 7 bases. CDR1 is MNHEY and CDR2 is SVGEGT in the germline V gene. The junction had 7 bases not matched to a gene; V was cut back by 0 bases and J by 6 bases. This CDR3 contains 15 residues.

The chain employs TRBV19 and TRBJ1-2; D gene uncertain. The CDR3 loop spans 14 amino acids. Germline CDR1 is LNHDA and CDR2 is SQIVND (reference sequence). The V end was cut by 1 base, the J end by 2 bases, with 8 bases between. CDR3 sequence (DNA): TGTGCCAGTAGTATAGTTAGCGGAAACTATGGCTACACCTTC. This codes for CASSIVSGNYGYTF.

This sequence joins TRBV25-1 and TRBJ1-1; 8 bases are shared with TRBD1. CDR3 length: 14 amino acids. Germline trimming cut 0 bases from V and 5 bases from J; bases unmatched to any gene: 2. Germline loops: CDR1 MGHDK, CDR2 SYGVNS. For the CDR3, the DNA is TGTGCCAGCAGTGAATACAGGGGGCAAACTGAAGCTTTCTTT. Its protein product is CASSEYRGQTEAFF.

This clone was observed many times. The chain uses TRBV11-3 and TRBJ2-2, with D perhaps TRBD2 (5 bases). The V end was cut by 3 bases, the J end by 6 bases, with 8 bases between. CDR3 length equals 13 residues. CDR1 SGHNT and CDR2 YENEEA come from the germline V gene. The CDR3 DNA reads TGTGCCAGCAGCTTGAGGGATCCCGGGGAGCTGTTTTTT. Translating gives CASSLRDPGELFF.

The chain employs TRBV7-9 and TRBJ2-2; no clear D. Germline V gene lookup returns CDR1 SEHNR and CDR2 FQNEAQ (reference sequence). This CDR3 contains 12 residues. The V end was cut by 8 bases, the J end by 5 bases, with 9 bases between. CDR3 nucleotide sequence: TGTGCCAGCCTCCCCGGGACCGGGGAGCTGTTTTTT. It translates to CASLPGTGELFF.

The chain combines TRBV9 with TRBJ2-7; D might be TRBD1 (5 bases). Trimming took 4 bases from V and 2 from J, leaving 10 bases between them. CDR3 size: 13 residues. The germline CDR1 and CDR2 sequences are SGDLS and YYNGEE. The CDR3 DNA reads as TGTGCCAGCAGCTCTAGGGGAACCTACGAGCAGTACTTC. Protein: CASSSRGTYEQYF.

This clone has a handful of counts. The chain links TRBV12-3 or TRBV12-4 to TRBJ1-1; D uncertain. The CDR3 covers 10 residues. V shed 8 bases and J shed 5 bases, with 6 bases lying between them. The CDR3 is CASRGTEAFF. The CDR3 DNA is TGTGCCAGCCGAGGGACTGAAGCTTTCTTT.

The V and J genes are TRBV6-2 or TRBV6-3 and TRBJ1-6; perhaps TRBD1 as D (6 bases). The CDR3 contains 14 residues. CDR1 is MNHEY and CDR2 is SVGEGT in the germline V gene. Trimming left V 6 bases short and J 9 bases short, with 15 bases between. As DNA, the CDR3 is TGTGCCAGCAGCTCCGGGACATTTGTTTCACCCCTCCACTTT. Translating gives CASSSGTFVSPLHF.

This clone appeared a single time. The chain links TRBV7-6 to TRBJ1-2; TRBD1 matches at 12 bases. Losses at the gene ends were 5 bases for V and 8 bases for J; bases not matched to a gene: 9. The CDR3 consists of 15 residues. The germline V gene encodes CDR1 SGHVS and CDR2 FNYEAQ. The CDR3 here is CASSPRDRGPWGYTF. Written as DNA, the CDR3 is TGTGCCAGCAGCCCCCGGGACAGGGGGCCTTGGGGCTACACCTTC.

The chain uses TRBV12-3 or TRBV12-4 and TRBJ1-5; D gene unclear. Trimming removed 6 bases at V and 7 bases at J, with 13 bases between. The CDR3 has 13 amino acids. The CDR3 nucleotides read TGTGCCAGCAGCGTCTACGAAGAACAGCCCCAGCATTTT. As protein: CASSVYEEQPQHF.

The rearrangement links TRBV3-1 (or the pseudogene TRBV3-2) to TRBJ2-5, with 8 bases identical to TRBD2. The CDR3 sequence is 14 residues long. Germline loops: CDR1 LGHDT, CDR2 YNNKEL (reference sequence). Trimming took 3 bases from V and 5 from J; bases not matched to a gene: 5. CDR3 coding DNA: TGTGCCAGCAGCCACGCGGGGGGCCCGGAGACCCAGTACTTC. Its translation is CASSHAGGPETQYF.

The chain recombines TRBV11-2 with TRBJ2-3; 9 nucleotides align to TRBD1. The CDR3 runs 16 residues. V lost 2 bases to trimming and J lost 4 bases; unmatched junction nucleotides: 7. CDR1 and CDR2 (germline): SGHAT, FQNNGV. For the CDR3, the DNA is TGTGCCAGCAGCTTACCTTGGACAGGGGCGGCAGATACGCAGTATTTT. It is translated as CASSLPWTGAADTQYF.

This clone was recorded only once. The CDR3 bases are TGCGCCAGCAGCCAAGATAGAGGAGTTCAAGAGACCCAGTACTTC. This codes for CASSQDRGVQETQYF. This chain links TRBV4-3 with TRBJ2-5; D is ambiguous. Germline lookup yields CDR1 LGHNA and CDR2 YSLEER. V lost 0 bases and J lost 2, with 10 bases in between. The CDR3 is made up of 15 amino acids.

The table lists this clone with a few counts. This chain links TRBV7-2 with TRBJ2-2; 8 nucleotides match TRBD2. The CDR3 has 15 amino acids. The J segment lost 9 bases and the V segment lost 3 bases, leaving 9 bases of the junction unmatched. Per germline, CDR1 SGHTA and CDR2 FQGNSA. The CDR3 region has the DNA TGTGCCAGCAGCTTCCTGGCGCGGGGGGTCAGGGAGCTGTTTTTT. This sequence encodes CASSFLARGVRELFF.

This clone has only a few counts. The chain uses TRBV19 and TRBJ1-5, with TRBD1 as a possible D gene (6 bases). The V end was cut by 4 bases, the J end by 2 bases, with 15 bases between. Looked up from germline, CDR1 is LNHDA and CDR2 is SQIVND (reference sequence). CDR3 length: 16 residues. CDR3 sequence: CASSTIQGSGNQPQHF. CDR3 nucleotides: TGTGCCAGTAGTACGATCCAGGGGTCTGGCAATCAGCCCCAGCATTTT.

The CDR3 bases are TGTGCCAGCAGTCCGAACCCGGGGGCCTACAATGAGCAGTTCTTC. It codes for CASSPNPGAYNEQFF. The rearrangement uses TRBV6-5 and TRBJ2-1, with D maybe TRBD2 (6 bases). CDR3 length: 15 residues. V was cut by 5 bases and J by 2 bases, with 13 bases left in between. In germline, CDR1 is MNHEY, CDR2 SVGAGI.